Sequencing of this T cell receptor (beta chain) was carried out in a study of blood T cell repertoires in COVID-19. Background on the study: From T cells, B-cell-depleted T cells, or PBMCs came the material, which was cDNA or gDNA.

Germline V gives CDR1 SGHDN, CDR2 FVKESK. J lost 3 bases, V lost 0 bases, and 8 bases had no gene match. The CDR3 is 16 amino acids. As handled by the study authors: For nucleated cells, counts were estimated from reference gene primer amplification. The table came from immunoSEQ multiplex PCR; TCRdb's copy has only in-frame clones and leaves some out. Clonal size and the V and J genes are those of that table, whereas D and trimming came from the DNA. The top ten clones hold more than 0.95% of a sample with 210,000 or so clones, 92% of them seen once. The sample consisted of peripheral blood. The rearrangement links TRBV14 to TRBJ2-7; 7 bases match TRBD2. This TCR derives from a man in his thirties or forties with acute or convalescent COVID-19. The chain's CDR3 is CASSQEVGRGNYEQYF. The CDR3 DNA reads as TGTGCCAGCAGCCAAGAAGTCGGGCGGGGGAACTACGAGCAGTACTTC.